This entry describes one T cell receptor (beta chain). The data originate from a study of PD-1 blockade in classical Hodgkin lymphoma. TCRdb keeps only in-frame clones here, not all; method: immunoSEQ multiplex PCR. The sample yields 100,000 to 120,000 clones, 80% to 90% seen once. Each patient's relapse followed autologous stem cell transplantation, and brentuximab vedotin exposure varied. The clonotype comes from a human donor with classical Hodgkin lymphoma. The sequencing used peripheral blood mononuclear cells (PBMCs), collected before the second cycle of nivolumab.

CDR3 in amino acids: CASSPLGLSASTDTQYF. The CDR3 nucleotides are TGTGCCAGCAGCCCTCTGGGACTCTCGGCTTCCACAGATACGCAGTATTTT. The rearrangement links TRBV7-2 to TRBJ2-3, with D possibly being TRBD2 (6 bases). The length of the CDR3 is 17 residues. Between the trimmed V and J ends, which lost 5 bases and 2 bases, there was a span of 20 bases. Germline V gene sequence: CDR1 SGHTA, CDR2 FQGNSA.